This T cell receptor beta chain derives from a study of blood T cell repertoires in COVID-19 (dated by TCRdb to 2020 to 2022). Study-wide context: Collaborator samples came from the United States, Italy and Spain and covered acute and convalescent phases of COVID-19. The material from the prospective study consisted of cDNA or gDNA derived from T cells, B-cell-depleted T cells, or PBMCs. Deeply sampled blood TCRbeta repertoires from subjects exposed to, actively infected with, or recovered from COVID-19 were included in the dataset. A freely available public database, intended as a resource for researchers studying the immune response to SARS-CoV-2, is where the repertoires were released. Samples were obtained from the ongoing ImmuneRACE study (first 160 participants) and from 950 to 1,500 subjects provided by 6 global collaborators. Nearly every sample came with metadata listing a de-identified subject ID, COVID-19 status, age in years and sex. Where available, HLA class I and class II types were taken from metadata supplied by the sample provider and were not determined by assay-based typing. What the research found in general, with its limitations: How much clinical and demographic metadata was included differed by source and by participant, and the metadata was provided uncurated.

Points on this clone: It lacks a known antigen. No base qualities exist here, and no much larger clone lies one base off it.

V and J lose 0 bases and 2 bases, and a span of 14 bases separates them. From a lookup of the germline V gene, CDR1 and CDR2 are MGHRA and YSYEKL. Spanning cysteine to phenylalanine, the CDR3 consists of 16 amino acids. The sequence is cut down to CDR3 DNA, 48 bases in frame from base 1. In Seattle, one collaborating source enrolled patients while the infection was active and tracked those patients longitudinally over the course of disease. Whole blood was collected in K2EDTA tubes by collaborating institutions according to the institutions' own protocols. For TCRbeta analysis, collaborators shipped samples in one of three forms: frozen whole blood, isolated PBMCs, or DNA extracted from either of those sample types. TCRbeta CDR3 regions were amplified from genomic DNA by means of the immunoSEQ Assay, a bias-controlled multiplex PCR. In the authors' own workflow: Nucleated cell counts per sample were estimated from amplification of reference gene primers within the assay. To quantify the absolute abundance of each unique TCRbeta CDR3 rearrangement, sequence reads were collapsed and filtered. For each sample, productive Simpson clonality was calculated as the square root of Simpson's diversity index over productive rearrangements. The source is immuneACCESS, and TCRdb retained only in-frame sequences with V and J called. Part of the clones is not carried over; for the studies checked, unresolved V genes explain less than half of this, and the remainder is unexplained. V and J calls and clone size are those listed in that table; D and trimming were worked out from the DNA. Here the sample has 200,000 to 250,000 clones; roughly 85% occur a single time. The ten largest clones take up approximately 5.1% of the sample.

The receptor was isolated from a man in his fifties or sixties with COVID-19, enrolled during active disease. The material sequenced was peripheral blood. The chain was built from TRBV4-1 and TRBJ2-7; TRBD1 is a weak D gene call, 6 bases matching. The nucleotide sequence is TGCGCCAGCAGCCAAGAACCCGGACAGAACACCTACGAGCAGTACTTC. Its protein product is CASSQEPGQNTYEQYF.